The clone carrying this TCR beta chain was observed at least ten times. The data were obtained in a study of T cells after yellow fever vaccination. The germline gives CDR1 KGHDR, CDR2 SFDVKD. The CDR3 is made up of 15 amino acids. Trimming shortened V by 7 bases and J by 12 bases, and 24 bases separated the two germline ends. TCRdb reprocessed the 5' RACE reads via MiXCR and lists one record per CDR3 protein. This sample has roughly 520,000 distinct CDR3 sequences; less than 25% occur once, and the top ten carry approximately 15%. Source: PBMCs, taken less than 25 days after the first yellow fever vaccination. The sequence was collected from a man younger than 35 who received the YFV17D yellow fever vaccine. This chain uses TRBV24-1 with TRBJ2-1, with D possibly being TRBD1 or TRBD2 (5 bases each). Here the CDR3 reads CATSEGRTPGRGQFF. Here the CDR3 DNA reads TGTGCCACCAGCGAAGGACGGACCCCAGGGAGAGGGCAGTTCTTC.